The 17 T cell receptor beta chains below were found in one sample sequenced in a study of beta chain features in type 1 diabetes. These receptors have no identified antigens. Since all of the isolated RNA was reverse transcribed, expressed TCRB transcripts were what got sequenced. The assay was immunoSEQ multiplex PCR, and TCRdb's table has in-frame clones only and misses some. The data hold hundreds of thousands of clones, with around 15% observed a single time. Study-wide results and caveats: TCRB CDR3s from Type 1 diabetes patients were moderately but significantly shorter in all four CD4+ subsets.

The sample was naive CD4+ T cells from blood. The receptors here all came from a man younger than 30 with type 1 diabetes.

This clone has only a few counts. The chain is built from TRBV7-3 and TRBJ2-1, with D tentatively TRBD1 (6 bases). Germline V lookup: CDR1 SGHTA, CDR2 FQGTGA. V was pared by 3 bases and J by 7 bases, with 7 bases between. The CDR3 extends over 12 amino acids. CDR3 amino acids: CASSFTGNEQFF. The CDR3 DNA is TGTGCCAGCAGCTTCACAGGGAATGAGCAGTTCTTC.

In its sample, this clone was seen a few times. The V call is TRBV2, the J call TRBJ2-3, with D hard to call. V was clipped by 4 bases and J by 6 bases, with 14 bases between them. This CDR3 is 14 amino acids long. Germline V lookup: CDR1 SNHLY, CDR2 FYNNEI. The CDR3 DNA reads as TGTGCCAGCAGTGGGATGACTGGGCAGGATACGCAGTATTTT. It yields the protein CASSGMTGQDTQYF. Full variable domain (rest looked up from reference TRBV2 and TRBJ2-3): EPEVTQTPSHQVTQMGQEVILRCVPISNHLYFYWYRQILGQKVEFLVSFYNNEISEKSEIFDDQFSVERPDGSNFTLKIRSTKLEDSAMYFCASSGMTGQDTQYFGPGTRLTVL.

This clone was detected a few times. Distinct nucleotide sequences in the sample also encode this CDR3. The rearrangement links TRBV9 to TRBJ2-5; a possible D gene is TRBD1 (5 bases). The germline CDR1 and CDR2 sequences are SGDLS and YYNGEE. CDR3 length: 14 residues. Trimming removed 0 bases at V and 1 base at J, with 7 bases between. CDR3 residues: CASSVGQPQETQYF. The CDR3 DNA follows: TGTGCCAGCAGCGTAGGACAGCCCCAAGAGACCCAGTACTTC.

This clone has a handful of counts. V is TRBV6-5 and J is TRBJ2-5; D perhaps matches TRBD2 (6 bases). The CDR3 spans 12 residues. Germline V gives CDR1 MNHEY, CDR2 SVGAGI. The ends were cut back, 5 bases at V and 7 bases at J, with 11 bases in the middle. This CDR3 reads CASSAAGGTQYF. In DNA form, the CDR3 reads TGTGCCAGCAGTGCCGCCGGGGGGACCCAGTACTTC.

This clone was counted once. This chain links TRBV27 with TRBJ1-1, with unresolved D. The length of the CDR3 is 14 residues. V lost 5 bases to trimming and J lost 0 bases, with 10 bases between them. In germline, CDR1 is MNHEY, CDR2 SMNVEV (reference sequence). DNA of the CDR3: TGTGCCAGCAGTCTCCGCGCAATGAACACTGAAGCTTTCTTT. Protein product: CASSLRAMNTEAFF.

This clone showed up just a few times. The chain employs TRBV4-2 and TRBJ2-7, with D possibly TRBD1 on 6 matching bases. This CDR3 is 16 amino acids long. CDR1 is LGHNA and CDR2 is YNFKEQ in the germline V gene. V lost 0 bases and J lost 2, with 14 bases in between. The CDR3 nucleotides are TGTGCCAGCAGCCAAGATTTCACAGGGACAACCTACGAGCAGTACTTC. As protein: CASSQDFTGTTYEQYF.

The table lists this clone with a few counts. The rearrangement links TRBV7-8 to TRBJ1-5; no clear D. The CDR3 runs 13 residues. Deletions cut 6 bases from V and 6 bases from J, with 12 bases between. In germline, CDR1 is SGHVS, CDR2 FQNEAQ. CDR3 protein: CASSSVLGQPQHF. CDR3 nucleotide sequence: TGTGCCAGCAGTTCGGTCCTTGGTCAGCCCCAGCATTTT.

CDR3 coding DNA: TGTGCCATCAGTGCTGGACAGCTTTATGGCTACACCTTC. It is translated as CAISAGQLYGYTF. The chain combines TRBV10-3 with TRBJ1-2; D might be TRBD1 (6 bases). CDR3 size: 13 residues. Germline CDR1 and CDR2: ENHRY and SYGVKD. The V end was cut by 4 bases, the J end by 5 bases, with 11 bases between.

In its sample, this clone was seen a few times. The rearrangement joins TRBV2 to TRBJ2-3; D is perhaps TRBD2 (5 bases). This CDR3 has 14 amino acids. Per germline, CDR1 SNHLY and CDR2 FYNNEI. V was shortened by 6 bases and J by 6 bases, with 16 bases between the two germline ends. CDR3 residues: CASRDPGEWDTQYF. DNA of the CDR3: TGTGCCAGCAGGGACCCCGGGGAATGGGATACGCAGTATTTT.

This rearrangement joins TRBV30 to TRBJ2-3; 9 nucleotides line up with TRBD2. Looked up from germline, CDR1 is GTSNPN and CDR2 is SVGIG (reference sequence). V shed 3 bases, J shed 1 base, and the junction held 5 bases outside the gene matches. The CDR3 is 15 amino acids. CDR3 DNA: TGTGCCTGGAGGGCAATAGCGGGAGGCACAGATACGCAGTATTTT. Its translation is CAWRAIAGGTDTQYF. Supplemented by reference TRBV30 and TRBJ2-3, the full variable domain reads SQTIHQWPATLVQPVGSPLSLECTVEGTSNPNLYWYRQAAGRGLQLLFYSVGIGQISSEVPQNLSASRPQDRQFILSSKKLLLSDSGFYLCAWRAIAGGTDTQYFGPGTRLTVL.

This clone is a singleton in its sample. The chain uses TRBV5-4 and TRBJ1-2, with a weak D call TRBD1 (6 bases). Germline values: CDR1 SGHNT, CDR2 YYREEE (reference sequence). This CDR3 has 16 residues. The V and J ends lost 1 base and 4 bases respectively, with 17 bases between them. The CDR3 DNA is TGTGCCAGCAGCTTGCGACAGGCTCTTCTTGGCTATGGCTACACCTTC. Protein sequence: CASSLRQALLGYGYTF.

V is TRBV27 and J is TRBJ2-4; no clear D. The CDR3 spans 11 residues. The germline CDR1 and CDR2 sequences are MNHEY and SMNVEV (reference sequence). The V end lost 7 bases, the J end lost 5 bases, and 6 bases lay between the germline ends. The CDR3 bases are TGTGCCAGCATGGGCCAAAACATTCAGTACTTC. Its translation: CASMGQNIQYF.

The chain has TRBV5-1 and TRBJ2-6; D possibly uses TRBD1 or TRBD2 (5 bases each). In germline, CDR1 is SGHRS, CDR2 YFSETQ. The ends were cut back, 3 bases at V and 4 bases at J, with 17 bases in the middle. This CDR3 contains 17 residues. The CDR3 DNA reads TGCGCCAGCAGCTGGGGACCCCTTGACGGCGGGGCCAACGTCCTGACTTTC. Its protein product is CASSWGPLDGGANVLTF.

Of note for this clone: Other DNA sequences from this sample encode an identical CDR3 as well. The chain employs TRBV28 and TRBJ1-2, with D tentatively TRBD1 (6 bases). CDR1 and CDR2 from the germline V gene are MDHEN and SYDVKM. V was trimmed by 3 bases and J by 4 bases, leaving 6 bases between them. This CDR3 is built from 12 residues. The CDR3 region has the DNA TGTGCCAGCAGTTTGGACAGCTATGGCTACACCTTC. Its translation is CASSLDSYGYTF.

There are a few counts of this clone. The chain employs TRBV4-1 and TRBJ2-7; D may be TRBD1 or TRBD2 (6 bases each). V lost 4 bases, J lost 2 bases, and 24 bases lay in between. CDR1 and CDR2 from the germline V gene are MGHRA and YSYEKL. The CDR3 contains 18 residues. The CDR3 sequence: CASSRSGDTQATTYEQYF. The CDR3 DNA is TGCGCCAGCAGCCGGTCGGGGGACACCCAGGCCACGACCTACGAGCAGTACTTC.

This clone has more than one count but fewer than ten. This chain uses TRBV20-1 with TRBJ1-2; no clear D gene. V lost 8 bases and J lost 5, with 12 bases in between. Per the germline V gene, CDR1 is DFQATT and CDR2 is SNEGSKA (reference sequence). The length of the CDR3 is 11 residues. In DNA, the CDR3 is TGCAGTCCGCTAGGGCAGTATGGCTACACCTTC. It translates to CSPLGQYGYTF.

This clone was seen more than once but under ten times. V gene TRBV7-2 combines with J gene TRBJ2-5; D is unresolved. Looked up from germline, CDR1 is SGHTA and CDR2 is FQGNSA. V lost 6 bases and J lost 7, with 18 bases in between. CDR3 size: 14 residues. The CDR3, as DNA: TGTGCCAGCAGACCGGACGGTCTCAAGGGGACCCAGTACTTC. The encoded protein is CASRPDGLKGTQYF.